This T cell receptor (beta chain) came from a study of blood T cell repertoires in COVID-19. Study background: Sites in the United States, Italy and Spain provided acute and convalescent COVID-19 samples. Nucleic acid was either cDNA or gDNA, and it came from T cells, B-cell-depleted T cells, or PBMCs.

CDR3 length equals 15 residues. After removal of 6 bases from V and 6 bases from J, the junction contained 12 bases not matched to a gene. Germline CDR1 reads MDHEN; CDR2 reads SYDVKM. Per the original data handling: Estimated nucleated cell counts came from reference gene primer amplification. The method was immunoSEQ multiplex PCR; TCRdb's version includes in-frame clones alone and lacks a portion of them. That table furnishes V, J and clone size, whereas the DNA furnished D and trimming. The sample yields 200,000 to 300,000 clones, over 75% seen once. Material for sequencing was peripheral blood. The chain couples TRBV28 to TRBJ2-5; TRBD2 agrees at 8 bases. The TCR comes from a human donor in a cohort sampled during active COVID-19. CDR3 residues: CASRSAGEDGKTQYF. In nucleotides, the CDR3 is TGTGCCAGCAGGTCAGCGGGAGAGGATGGAAAGACCCAGTACTTC.